These T cell receptor beta chains were read from a single sample in a study of shared clonotypes between healthy human individuals. Sequencing was performed with immunoSEQ multiplex PCR; in TCRdb, only in-frame clones are kept and a portion is missing. The data contain roughly 320,000 clones, roughly 91% of them seen just once; the ten biggest clones take up 15% to 20%. The source material was memory CD8+ T cells sorted from blood. The receptors originated from a man aged 18 to 30 in good health. The CDR3 runs from the conserved cysteine through the conserved F or W. D genes are given only for firm matches.

V	D	J	CDR3
TRBV10-3	TRBD1	TRBJ1-2	CAIRGTGLRLVGGGQPAYGYGYTF
TRBV29-1	-	TRBJ2-1	CSVEVGLVEQFF
TRBV10-1	-	TRBJ1-1	CASRDGTEAFF
TRBV10-1	-	TRBJ2-1	CASSPTGTEQFF
TRBV5-1	-	TRBJ1-2	CASSSYLRRYPNYGYTF
TRBV5-1	-	TRBJ1-6	CASSHFRDSPLHF
TRBV10-3	TRBD2	TRBJ2-1	CAISETSSGRNEQFF
TRBV10-3	-	TRBJ2-3	CAISELDSTDTQYF
TRBV9	-	TRBJ2-7	CASSVGGEDYEQYF
TRBV30	-	TRBJ2-7	CACRSRLWEFGPYEQYF
TRBV7-9	-	TRBJ2-2	CASSFQTGELFF
TRBV9	-	TRBJ2-3	CASSVDGRYTDTQYF